This TCR beta chain was identified during a study of blood T cell repertoires in COVID-19. The wider study: Samples came from the United States, Italy and Spain, spanning acute and convalescent COVID-19.

V lost 3 bases, J lost 10 bases, and 19 bases lay in between. The CDR3 has 14 amino acids. Germline lookup yields CDR1 SGHTA and CDR2 FQGNSA. Authors' analysis steps: The authors estimated nucleated cell counts from reference gene primer amplification. TCRdb's table, derived via immunoSEQ multiplex PCR, lists solely in-frame clones and lacks some. V, J and clone size are those of that table, while D and trimming were read from the DNA. Of more than 100,000 clones in the sample, roughly 88% were seen once. The V gene is TRBV7-2, the J gene TRBJ2-7, with D possibly matching TRBD2 (6 bases). The clonotype was recovered from a human donor in a cohort sampled during active COVID-19. What was sequenced was peripheral blood. The CDR3 DNA reads as TGTGCCAGCAGCTTTCCCCCTAGCGCTCGGGAACAGTACTTC. Residues: CASSFPPSAREQYF.